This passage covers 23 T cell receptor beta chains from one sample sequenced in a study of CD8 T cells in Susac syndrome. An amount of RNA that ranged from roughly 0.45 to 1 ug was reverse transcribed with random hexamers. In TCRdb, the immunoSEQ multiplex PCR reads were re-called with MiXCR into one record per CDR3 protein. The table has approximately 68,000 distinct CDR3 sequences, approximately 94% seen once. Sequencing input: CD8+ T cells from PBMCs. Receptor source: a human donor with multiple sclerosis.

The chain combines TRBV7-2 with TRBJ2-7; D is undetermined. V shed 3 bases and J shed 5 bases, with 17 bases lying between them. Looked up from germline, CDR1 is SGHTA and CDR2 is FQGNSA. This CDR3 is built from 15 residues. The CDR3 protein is CASSFPESTANEQYF. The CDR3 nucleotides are TGTGCCAGCAGCTTCCCCGAATCAACAGCAAACGAGCAGTACTTC. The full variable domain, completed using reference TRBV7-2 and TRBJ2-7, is GAGVSQSPSNKVTEKGKDVELRCDPISGHTALYWYRQSLGQGLEFLIYFQGNSAPDKSGLPSDRFSAERTGGSVSTLTIQRTQQEDSAVYLCASSFPESTANEQYFGPGTRLTVT.

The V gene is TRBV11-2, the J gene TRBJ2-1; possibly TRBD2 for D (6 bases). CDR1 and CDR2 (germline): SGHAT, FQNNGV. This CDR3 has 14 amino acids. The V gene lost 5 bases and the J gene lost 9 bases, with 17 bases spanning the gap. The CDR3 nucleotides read TGTGCCAGCAGCCTAGCGCCAACGTATCTTGAGCAGTTCTTC. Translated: CASSLAPTYLEQFF.

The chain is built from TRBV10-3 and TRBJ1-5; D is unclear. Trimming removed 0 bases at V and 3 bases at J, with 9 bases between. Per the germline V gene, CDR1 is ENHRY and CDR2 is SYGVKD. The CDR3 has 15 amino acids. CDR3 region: CAISESETANQPQHF. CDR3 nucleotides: TGTGCCATCAGTGAGTCGGAGACTGCCAATCAGCCCCAGCATTTT.

The CDR3 coding sequence is TGCGCCAGCAGCGTGACAGGGGGCGCGGGTAATGAGCAGTTCTTC. It translates to CASSVTGGAGNEQFF. This sequence joins TRBV5-1 and TRBJ2-1; TRBD1 matches 10 bases. V shed 4 bases, J shed 7 bases, and the junction held 8 bases outside the gene matches. This CDR3 spans 15 amino acids. Germline values: CDR1 SGHRS, CDR2 YFSETQ.

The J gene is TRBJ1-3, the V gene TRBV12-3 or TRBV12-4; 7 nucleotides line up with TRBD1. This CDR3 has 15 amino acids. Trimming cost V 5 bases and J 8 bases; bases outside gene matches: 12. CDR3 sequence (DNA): TGTGCCAGCAGTGTCTGGGACAGATCCACGGACACCATATATTTT. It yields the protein CASSVWDRSTDTIYF.

The CDR3: CSAAGLPGPDTQYF. DNA for the CDR3: TGCAGTGCGGCGGGACTCCCGGGACCAGATACGCAGTATTTT. The chain carries TRBV20-1 and TRBJ2-3; tentative D call: TRBD2 (6 bases). Between the trimmed V and J ends, which lost 6 bases and 4 bases, there was a span of 17 bases. This CDR3 is 14 amino acids long. Per germline, CDR1 DFQATT and CDR2 SNEGSKA (reference sequence).

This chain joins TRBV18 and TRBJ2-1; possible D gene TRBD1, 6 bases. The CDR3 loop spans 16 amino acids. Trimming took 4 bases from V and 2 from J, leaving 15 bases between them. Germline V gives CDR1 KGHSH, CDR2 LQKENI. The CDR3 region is CASSRKGDMAYNEQFF. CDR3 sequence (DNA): TGTGCCAGCTCACGAAAGGGGGACATGGCCTACAATGAGCAGTTCTTC.

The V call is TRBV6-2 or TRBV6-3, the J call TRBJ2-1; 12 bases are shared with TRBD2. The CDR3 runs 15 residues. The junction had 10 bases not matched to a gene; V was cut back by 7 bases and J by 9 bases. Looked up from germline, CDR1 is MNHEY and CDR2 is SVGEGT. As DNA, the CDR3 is TGTGCCAGCACTCTAGCGGGGGGGCCTCTTACTGAGCAGTTCTTC. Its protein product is CASTLAGGPLTEQFF.

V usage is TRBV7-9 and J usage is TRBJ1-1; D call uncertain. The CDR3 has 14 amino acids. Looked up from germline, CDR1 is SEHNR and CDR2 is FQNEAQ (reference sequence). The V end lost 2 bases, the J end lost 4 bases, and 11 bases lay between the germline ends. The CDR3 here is CASSLLGSSTEAFF. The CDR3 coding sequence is TGTGCCAGCAGCTTACTGGGTAGCAGCACTGAAGCTTTCTTT.

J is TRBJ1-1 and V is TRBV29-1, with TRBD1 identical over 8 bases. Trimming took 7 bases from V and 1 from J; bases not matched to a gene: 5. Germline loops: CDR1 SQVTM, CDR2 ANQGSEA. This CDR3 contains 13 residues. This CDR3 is CSANGQGNTEAFF. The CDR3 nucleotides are TGCAGCGCAAACGGACAGGGGAACACTGAAGCTTTCTTT.

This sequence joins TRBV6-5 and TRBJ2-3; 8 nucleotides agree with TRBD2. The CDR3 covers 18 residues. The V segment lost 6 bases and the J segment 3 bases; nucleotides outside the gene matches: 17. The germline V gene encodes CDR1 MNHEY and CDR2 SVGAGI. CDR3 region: CASRHSVAGGTGTDTQYF. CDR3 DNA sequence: TGTGCCAGCAGACACTCCGTGGCGGGAGGAACGGGGACAGATACGCAGTATTTT.

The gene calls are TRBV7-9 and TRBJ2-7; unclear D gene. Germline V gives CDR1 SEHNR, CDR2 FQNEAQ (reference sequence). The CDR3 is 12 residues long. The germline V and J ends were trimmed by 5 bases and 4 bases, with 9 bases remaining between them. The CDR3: CASSRDPYEQYF. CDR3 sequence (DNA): TGTGCCAGCAGCCGTGACCCGTACGAGCAGTACTTC.

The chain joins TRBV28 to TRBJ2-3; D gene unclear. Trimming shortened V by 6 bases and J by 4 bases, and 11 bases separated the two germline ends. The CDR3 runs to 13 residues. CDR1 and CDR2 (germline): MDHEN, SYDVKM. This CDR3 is CASSPPGPDTQYF. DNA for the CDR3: TGTGCCAGCAGCCCTCCGGGCCCAGATACGCAGTATTTT.

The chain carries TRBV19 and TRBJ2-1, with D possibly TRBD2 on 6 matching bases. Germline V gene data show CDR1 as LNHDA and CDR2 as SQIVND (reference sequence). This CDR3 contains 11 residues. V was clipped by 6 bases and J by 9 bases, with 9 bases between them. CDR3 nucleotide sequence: TGTGCCAGTAGCGGGGGTACTGAGCAGTTCTTC. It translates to CASSGGTEQFF.

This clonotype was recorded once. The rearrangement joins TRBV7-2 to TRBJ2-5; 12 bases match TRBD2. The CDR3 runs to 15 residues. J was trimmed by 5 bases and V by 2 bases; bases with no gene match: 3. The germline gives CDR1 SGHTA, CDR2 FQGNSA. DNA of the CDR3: TGTGCCAGCAGCTTATCTAGCGGGAGGGAGGAGACCCAGTACTTC. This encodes CASSLSSGREETQYF.

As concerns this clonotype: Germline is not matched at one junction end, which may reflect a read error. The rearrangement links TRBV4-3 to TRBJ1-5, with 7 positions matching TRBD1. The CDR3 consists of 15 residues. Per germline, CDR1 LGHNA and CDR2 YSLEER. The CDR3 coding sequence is TGCGCCAGCAGACAAGATCAAGGGGGCGGTCAGCCCCAGCATTTT. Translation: CASRQDQGGGQPQHF.

CDR3: CASSFGQFYEQYF. CDR3 bases: TGTGCCAGCAGCTTCGGACAGTTCTACGAGCAGTACTTC. The chain is built from TRBV27 and TRBJ2-7; tentative D call: TRBD1 (6 bases). The V and J ends lost 6 bases and 3 bases respectively, with 12 bases between them. The germline V gene encodes CDR1 MNHEY and CDR2 SMNVEV (reference sequence). The CDR3 covers 13 residues.

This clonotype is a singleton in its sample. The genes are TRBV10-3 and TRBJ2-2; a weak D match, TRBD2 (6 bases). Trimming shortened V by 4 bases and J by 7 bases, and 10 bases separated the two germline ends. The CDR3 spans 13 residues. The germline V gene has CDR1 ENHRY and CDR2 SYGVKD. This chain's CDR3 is CAISGLEDGELFF. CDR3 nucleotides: TGTGCCATCAGTGGACTAGAAGACGGGGAGCTGTTTTTT.

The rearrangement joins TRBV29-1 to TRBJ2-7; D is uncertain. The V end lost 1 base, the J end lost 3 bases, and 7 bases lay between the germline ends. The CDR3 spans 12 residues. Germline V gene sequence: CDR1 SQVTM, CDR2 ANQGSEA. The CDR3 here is CSVEVTDYEQYF. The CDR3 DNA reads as TGCAGCGTTGAAGTCACCGACTACGAGCAGTACTTC.

The CDR3 sequence: CASSPGTAPYQPQHF. CDR3 DNA: TGTGCCAGCAGCCCGGGGACAGCTCCTTATCAGCCCCAGCATTTT. J is TRBJ1-5 and V is TRBV7-2; 7 nucleotides align to TRBD1. Trimming took 5 bases from V and 5 from J; bases not matched to a gene: 9. There are 15 residues in the CDR3. Germline lookup yields CDR1 SGHTA and CDR2 FQGNSA.

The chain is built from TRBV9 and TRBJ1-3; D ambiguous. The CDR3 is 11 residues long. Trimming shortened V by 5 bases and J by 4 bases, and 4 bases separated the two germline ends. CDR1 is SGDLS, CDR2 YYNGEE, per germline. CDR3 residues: CASREGNTIYF. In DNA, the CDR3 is TGTGCCAGCAGGGAAGGAAACACCATATATTTT.

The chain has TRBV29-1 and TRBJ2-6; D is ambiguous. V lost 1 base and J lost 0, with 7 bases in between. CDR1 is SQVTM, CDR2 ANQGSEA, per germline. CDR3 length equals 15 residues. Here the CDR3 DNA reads TGCAGCGTTGAAGTAATGTTCTCTGGGGCCAACGTCCTGACTTTC. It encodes CSVEVMFSGANVLTF.

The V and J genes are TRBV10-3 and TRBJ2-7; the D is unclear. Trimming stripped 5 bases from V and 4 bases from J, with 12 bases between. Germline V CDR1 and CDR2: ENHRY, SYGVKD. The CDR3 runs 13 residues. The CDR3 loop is CAISNPNEYEQYF. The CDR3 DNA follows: TGTGCCATCAGTAACCCGAACGAGTACGAGCAGTACTTC.